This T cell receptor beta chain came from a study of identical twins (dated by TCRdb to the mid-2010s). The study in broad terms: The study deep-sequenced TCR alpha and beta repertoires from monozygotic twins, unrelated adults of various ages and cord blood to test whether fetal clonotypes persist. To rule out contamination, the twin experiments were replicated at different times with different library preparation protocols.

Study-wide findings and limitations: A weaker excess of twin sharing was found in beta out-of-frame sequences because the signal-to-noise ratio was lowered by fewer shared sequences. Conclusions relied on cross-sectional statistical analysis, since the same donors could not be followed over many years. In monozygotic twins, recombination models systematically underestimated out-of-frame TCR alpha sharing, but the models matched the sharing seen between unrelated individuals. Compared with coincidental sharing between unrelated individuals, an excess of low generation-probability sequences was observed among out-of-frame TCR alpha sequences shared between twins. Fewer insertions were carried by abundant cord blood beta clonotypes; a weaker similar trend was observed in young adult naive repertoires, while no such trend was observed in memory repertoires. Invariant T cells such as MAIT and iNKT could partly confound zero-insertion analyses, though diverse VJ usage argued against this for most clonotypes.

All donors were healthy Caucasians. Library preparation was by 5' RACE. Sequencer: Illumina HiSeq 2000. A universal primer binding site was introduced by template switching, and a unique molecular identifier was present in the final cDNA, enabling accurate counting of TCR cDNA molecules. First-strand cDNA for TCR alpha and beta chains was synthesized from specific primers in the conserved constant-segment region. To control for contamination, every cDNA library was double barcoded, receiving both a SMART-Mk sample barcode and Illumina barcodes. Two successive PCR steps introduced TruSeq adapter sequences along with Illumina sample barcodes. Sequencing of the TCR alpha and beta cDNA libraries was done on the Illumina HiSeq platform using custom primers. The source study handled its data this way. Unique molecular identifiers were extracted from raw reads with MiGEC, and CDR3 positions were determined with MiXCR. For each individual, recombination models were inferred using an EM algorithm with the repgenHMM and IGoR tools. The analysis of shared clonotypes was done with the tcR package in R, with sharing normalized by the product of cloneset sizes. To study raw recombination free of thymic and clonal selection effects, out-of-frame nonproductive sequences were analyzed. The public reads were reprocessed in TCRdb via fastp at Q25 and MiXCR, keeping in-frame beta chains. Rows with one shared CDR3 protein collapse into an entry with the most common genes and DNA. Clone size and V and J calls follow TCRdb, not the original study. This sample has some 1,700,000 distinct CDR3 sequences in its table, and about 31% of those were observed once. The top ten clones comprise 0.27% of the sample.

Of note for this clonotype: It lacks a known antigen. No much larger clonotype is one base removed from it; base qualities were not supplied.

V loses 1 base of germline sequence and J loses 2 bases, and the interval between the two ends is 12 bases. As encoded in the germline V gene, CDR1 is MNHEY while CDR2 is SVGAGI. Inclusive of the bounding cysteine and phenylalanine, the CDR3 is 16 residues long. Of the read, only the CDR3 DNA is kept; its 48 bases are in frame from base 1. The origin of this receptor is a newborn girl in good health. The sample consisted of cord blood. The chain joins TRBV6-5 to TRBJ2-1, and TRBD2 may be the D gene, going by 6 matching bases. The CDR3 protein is CASSYFRTSPYNEQFF. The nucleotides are TGTGCCAGCAGTTACTTCAGAACTAGCCCCTACAATGAGCAGTTCTTC.